The 25 T cell receptor beta chains in this list originate from one sample, sequenced in a study of cytomegalovirus exposure and HLA in healthy donors (TCRdb year 2017). To prepare the library, the immunoSEQ multiplex PCR assay was applied. TCRdb stores this immuneACCESS table with in-frame sequences only. Part of the clones is absent; in the studies checked, under half of the shortfall reflects unresolved V genes, and no reason is known for the rest. This sample has tens of thousands of clones in its table, and 85% to 95% of those were observed once. Jointly, the top ten make up 2% to 2.5% of the sample. Sequencing input: PBMCs. The receptors here all came from a man between 18 and 35 years old in good health and CMV-seronegative.

The gene calls are TRBV10-3 and TRBJ1-3; TRBD1 is a possible D gene (6 bases). CDR1 and CDR2 (germline): ENHRY, SYGVKD. This CDR3 spans 15 amino acids. With 6 bases removed from V and 0 bases from J, the gap between germline ends came to 12 bases. This CDR3 reads CAISPMDSSGNTIYF. Written as DNA, the CDR3 is TGTGCCATCAGCCCTATGGACAGCTCTGGAAACACCATATATTTT.

This clone has only a few counts. The J gene is TRBJ1-2, the V gene TRBV11-2; D is uncertain. The germline V gene encodes CDR1 SGHAT and CDR2 FQNNGV. The CDR3 has 12 amino acids. Trimming left V 2 bases short and J 6 bases short, with 7 bases between. CDR3 region: CASSLLRDGYTF. The DNA of the CDR3 is TGTGCCAGCAGCTTATTGAGGGATGGCTACACCTTC.

This rearrangement joins TRBV11-2 to TRBJ2-5; 7 bases agree with TRBD1. The CDR3 loop spans 15 amino acids. The ends lost 5 bases at V and 2 bases at J; junction bases unmatched: 8. Germline CDR1 and CDR2: SGHAT and FQNNGV. Written as DNA, the CDR3 is TGTGCCAGCAGCCAACAGGGGACGGGTCAAGAGACCCAGTACTTC. This sequence encodes CASSQQGTGQETQYF.

This clone appeared a single time. V gene TRBV6-1 combines with J gene TRBJ2-5; D might be TRBD1 (5 bases). V lost 1 base and J lost 4, with 10 bases in between. This CDR3 comprises 14 residues. Looked up from germline, CDR1 is MNHNS and CDR2 is SASEGT. The CDR3 DNA is TGTGCCAGCAGTGAAGGGCAGGGCGGAGAGACCCAGTACTTC. Protein product: CASSEGQGGETQYF.

The sample holds one count of this clone. The V and J genes are TRBV18 and TRBJ2-5, with TRBD1 matching 7 bases. Germline CDR1 and CDR2: KGHSH and LQKENI. The CDR3 spans 15 residues. After removal of 2 bases from V and 5 bases from J, the junction contained 8 bases not matched to a gene. CDR3 protein: CASSPDDRADETQYF. In nucleotides, the CDR3 is TGTGCCAGCTCACCAGACGACAGGGCTGATGAGACCCAGTACTTC.

This clone was observed once. For the CDR3, the DNA is TGTGCCAGCACCAAGGAGGGGTTGAACACTGAAGCTTTCTTT. Protein sequence: CASTKEGLNTEAFF. The chain is built from TRBV2 and TRBJ1-1; D is perhaps TRBD1 (5 bases). Germline CDR1 SNHLY, CDR2 FYNNEI. Trimming removed 7 bases from V and 0 bases from J, with 12 bases in between. The CDR3 is 14 residues long. The full variable domain, with the rest looked up from reference TRBV2 and TRBJ1-1, is EPEVTQTPSHQVTQMGQEVILRCVPISNHLYFYWYRQILGQKVEFLVSFYNNEISEKSEIFDDQFSVERPDGSNFTLKIRSTKLEDSAMYFCASTKEGLNTEAFFGQGTRLTVV.

V gene TRBV6-5 combines with J gene TRBJ2-1; 11 positions match TRBD2. The length of the CDR3 is 15 residues. The V gene end was trimmed by 6 bases and the J gene end by 6 bases; junction bases not matched to a gene: 7. Germline V CDR1 and CDR2: MNHEY, SVGAGI. CDR3 region: CASSLGTSGANEQFF. The CDR3 DNA reads as TGTGCCAGCAGCCTCGGGACTAGCGGCGCCAATGAGCAGTTCTTC.

This chain uses TRBV19 with TRBJ1-1; D is ambiguous. Deletions cut 9 bases from V and 1 base from J, with 9 bases between. The CDR3 is 12 amino acids. The germline V gene encodes CDR1 LNHDA and CDR2 SQIVND (reference sequence). As DNA, the CDR3 is TGTGCCAGCGGGAGGAGGAACACTGAAGCTTTCTTT. This encodes CASGRRNTEAFF.

The chain links TRBV7-3 to TRBJ2-3; the match to TRBD2 covers 8 bases. Germline V lookup: CDR1 SGHTA, CDR2 FQGTGA. The CDR3 is 15 residues long. V lost 5 bases to trimming and J lost 0 bases; unmatched junction nucleotides: 4. CDR3 sequence reads: CASSPSGSSTDTQYF. The CDR3 DNA sequence: TGTGCCAGCAGCCCGAGCGGGAGTAGCACAGATACGCAGTATTTT.

The chain uses TRBV28 and TRBJ1-4, with D possibly TRBD1 on 6 matching bases. CDR3 length equals 15 residues. V lost 6 bases and J 7 bases, leaving 18 bases between the germline ends. CDR1 and CDR2 (germline): MDHEN, SYDVKM. The CDR3 loop reads CASSLAQGSSEKLFF. As DNA, the CDR3 is TGTGCCAGCAGCCTCGCCCAGGGGTCGAGTGAAAAACTGTTTTTT.

The gene calls are TRBV28 and TRBJ2-1, with 11 bases fitting TRBD2. The CDR3 consists of 14 residues. V lost 7 bases to trimming and J lost 8 bases; unmatched junction nucleotides: 7. Germline V gene lookup returns CDR1 MDHEN and CDR2 SYDVKM. CDR3 in DNA: TGTGCCAGCATCCTGACTAGCGGGACCTATGAGCAGTTCTTC. Translation gives CASILTSGTYEQFF.

This sequence joins TRBV19 and TRBJ2-1, with 7 nucleotides matching TRBD2. The CDR3 has 13 amino acids. The V and J ends lost 7 bases and 8 bases, in that order; junction bases with no gene match: 8. Germline CDR1 reads LNHDA; CDR2 reads SQIVND (reference sequence). The CDR3 DNA sequence: TGTGCCAGTATTGGTCCAGCGGGATATGAGCAGTTCTTC. Protein sequence: CASIGPAGYEQFF.

The chain uses TRBV29-1 and TRBJ2-2; 10 bases agree with TRBD2. CDR3 length: 16 residues. The germline gives CDR1 SQVTM, CDR2 ANQGSEA. Germline trimming cut 4 bases from V and 2 bases from J; bases unmatched to any gene: 7. The CDR3 spells CSVGTSGTLNTGELFF. The DNA for the CDR3 is TGCAGCGTTGGGACTAGCGGTACCCTCAACACCGGGGAGCTGTTTTTT.

The genes are TRBV6-4 and TRBJ2-1; 8 nucleotides agree with TRBD2. The V segment lost 4 bases and the J segment 7 bases; nucleotides outside the gene matches: 12. CDR1 is MRHNA, CDR2 SNTAGT, per germline. This CDR3 has 16 amino acids. DNA of the CDR3: TGTGCCAGCAGTGCCACGGGGGGGACGTCGGGGAATGAGCAGTTCTTC. Its translation is CASSATGGTSGNEQFF.

V is TRBV15 and J is TRBJ2-1; no clear D gene. There are 14 residues in the CDR3. V was trimmed by 0 bases and J by 6 bases, leaving 9 bases between them. Per germline, CDR1 LNHNV and CDR2 YYDKDF (reference sequence). The chain's CDR3 is CATSRDLTVNEQFF. CDR3 DNA: TGTGCCACCAGCAGAGATCTTACGGTCAATGAGCAGTTCTTC.

This rearrangement joins TRBV5-1 to TRBJ2-7; TRBD1 aligns across 8 bases. CDR3 length: 15 residues. With 3 bases clipped from V and 0 bases from J, the junction kept 5 bases outside the gene matches. Germline-derived CDR1 and CDR2 are SGHRS and YFSETQ. The CDR3 DNA follows: TGCGCCAGCAGCTGGGACAGGCAGAGCTCCTACGAGCAGTACTTC. It is translated as CASSWDRQSSYEQYF.

The rearrangement links TRBV7-2 to TRBJ1-4; possible D gene TRBD1, 5 bases. The CDR3 has 16 amino acids. The V gene lost 1 base and the J gene lost 0 bases, with 9 bases spanning the gap. The germline CDR1 and CDR2 sequences are SGHTA and FQGNSA. CDR3 residues: CASSLGAGPTNEKLFF. The DNA for the CDR3 is TGTGCCAGCAGCTTAGGTGCGGGGCCAACTAATGAAAAACTGTTTTTT.

In its sample, this clone was seen once. This chain joins TRBV4-2 and TRBJ1-1; D unresolved. There are 15 residues in the CDR3. V was cut by 3 bases and J by 0 bases, with 11 bases left in between. CDR1 is LGHNA and CDR2 is YNFKEQ in the germline V gene. CDR3 protein: CASSQARGMNTEAFF. The CDR3 DNA follows: TGTGCCAGCAGCCAGGCCCGGGGTATGAACACTGAAGCTTTCTTT.

This chain links TRBV6-6 with TRBJ2-3; 8 nucleotides align to TRBD1. CDR1 is MNHNY and CDR2 is SVGAGI in the germline V gene (reference sequence). CDR3 length: 14 residues. V lost 5 bases, J lost 4 bases, and 5 bases stayed unmatched. DNA of the CDR3: TGTGCCAGCAGTCGTGGACAGGGTTCAGATACGCAGTATTTT. Translation: CASSRGQGSDTQYF.

The rearrangement joins TRBV5-1 to TRBJ2-2, with D perhaps matching TRBD2 (5 bases). Between the trimmed V and J ends, which lost 4 bases and 3 bases, there was a span of 10 bases. There are 14 residues in the CDR3. Germline V gives CDR1 SGHRS, CDR2 YFSETQ. CDR3 DNA sequence: TGCGCCAGCAGCGTAGGACTCTACACCGGGGAGCTGTTTTTT. Translating gives CASSVGLYTGELFF. Drawing the rest from reference TRBV5-1 and TRBJ2-2, the complete variable domain is KAGVTQTPRYLIKTRGQQVTLSCSPISGHRSVSWYQQTPGQGLQFLFEYFSETQRNKGNFPGRFSGRQFSNSRSEMNVSTLELGDSALYLCASSVGLYTGELFFGEGSRLTVL.

This clone was observed a single time. The rearrangement uses TRBV9 and TRBJ2-5; possible D gene TRBD2, 5 bases. V lost 4 bases and J 3 bases, leaving 16 bases between the germline ends. CDR3 length: 15 amino acids. The V gene's germline CDR1 is SGDLS and CDR2 YYNGEE. CDR3 loop: CASSPGVEWEETQYF. The CDR3 nucleotides read TGTGCCAGCAGCCCCGGGGTTGAGTGGGAAGAGACCCAGTACTTC.

This clone was found once. This sequence joins TRBV7-2 and TRBJ2-7; a weak D match, TRBD2 (5 bases). Per germline, CDR1 SGHTA and CDR2 FQGNSA. This CDR3 is 16 amino acids long. V gave up 2 bases and J gave up 0 bases, with 14 bases separating them. Here the CDR3 DNA reads TGTGCCAGCAGCTTATTGGACCCGGGGAACTCCTACGAGCAGTACTTC. This sequence encodes CASSLLDPGNSYEQYF.

This rearrangement joins TRBV19 to TRBJ1-5, with 9 bases lining up with TRBD1. CDR3 length: 17 amino acids. V dropped 4 bases and J dropped 6; count of bases not matched to a gene: 13. Germline values: CDR1 LNHDA, CDR2 SQIVND (reference sequence). CDR3 residues: CASSRGQGGFEGQPQHF. The CDR3 coding sequence is TGTGCCAGTAGTAGGGGACAGGGCGGTTTTGAGGGTCAGCCCCAGCATTTT.

This sequence joins TRBV6-1 and TRBJ2-1; 12 bases align to TRBD2. The CDR3 is made up of 18 amino acids. Germline lookup yields CDR1 MNHNS and CDR2 SASEGT. The trim removed 3 bases at V and 9 bases at J, leaving 15 bases unmatched. CDR3 DNA: TGTGCCAGCAGTGAGAAGGGTTGGGGGACTAGCGGGTATGGTGAGCAGTTCTTC. Protein product: CASSEKGWGTSGYGEQFF.

The rearrangement joins TRBV6-1 to TRBJ2-7; D gene ambiguous. The CDR3 spans 12 residues. Looked up from germline, CDR1 is MNHNS and CDR2 is SASEGT. Trimming left V 3 bases short and J 3 bases short, with 6 bases between. The CDR3 region has the DNA TGTGCCAGCAGTGATTACAGCTACGAGCAGTACTTC. Amino acid sequence: CASSDYSYEQYF.